One sample yielded the 26 T cell receptor beta chains listed below, sequenced in a study of radiotherapy plus CTLA-4 blockade in lung cancer. TCRdb's table, derived via immunoSEQ multiplex PCR, lists solely in-frame clones and lacks some. Of 90,000 to 100,000 clones detected, roughly 88% appear once; the ten largest clones hold 4.5% to 6%. Sequences were derived from peripheral blood, sampled from a patient treated with radiotherapy plus ipilimumab. The source is a human donor with non-small cell lung cancer that progressed on radiotherapy plus ipilimumab.

This rearrangement joins TRBV10-3 to TRBJ2-1; D is possibly TRBD2 (6 bases). V was cut by 5 bases and J by 2 bases, with 10 bases left in between. The CDR3 extends over 14 amino acids. Germline lookup yields CDR1 ENHRY and CDR2 SYGVKD. The CDR3 coding sequence is TGTGCCATCAGTTCGCGGGGCCCCTACAATGAGCAGTTCTTC. The encoded protein is CAISSRGPYNEQFF.

The chain joins TRBV10-1 to TRBJ1-1; the D gene is possibly TRBD1 (6 bases). CDR1 WNHNN and CDR2 SYGVQD come from the germline V gene (reference sequence). This CDR3 is 13 amino acids long. With 6 bases removed from V and 0 bases from J, the gap between germline ends came to 8 bases. Here the CDR3 DNA reads TGCGCCAGCAGAGGGGGAATGAACACTGAAGCTTTCTTT. It codes for CASRGGMNTEAFF.

This clone was counted a single time. The chain is built from TRBV27 and TRBJ2-1, with D possibly being TRBD2 (6 bases). CDR1 and CDR2 (germline): MNHEY, SMNVEV (reference sequence). CDR3 length equals 18 residues. V was clipped by 2 bases and J by 3 bases, with 20 bases between them. The DNA for the CDR3 is TGTGCCAGCAGTTTAACGGCCGTGGGGGACTGGGGCTACAATGAGCAGTTCTTC. It specifies CASSLTAVGDWGYNEQFF.

Of note for this clone: Different DNA sequences within this sample yield the same CDR3. This sequence joins TRBV11-3 and TRBJ2-1; 7 bases agree with TRBD2. J gave up 0 bases and V 1 base, and 0 bases lay outside the gene matches. Per germline, CDR1 SGHNT and CDR2 YENEEA. The CDR3 consists of 15 residues. The chain's CDR3 is CASSLGGSSYNEQFF. The CDR3, as DNA: TGTGCCAGCAGCTTAGGCGGGAGCTCCTACAATGAGCAGTTCTTC.

This rearrangement joins TRBV7-2 to TRBJ2-5; D possibly uses TRBD1 or TRBD2 (5 bases each). V dropped 4 bases and J dropped 5 bases, with 17 bases sitting between them. This CDR3 contains 15 residues. Germline lookup yields CDR1 SGHTA and CDR2 FQGNSA. The CDR3 nucleotides read TGTGCCAGCAGCTCCCTAGGGGCTAGCACCGAGACCCAGTACTTC. It is translated as CASSSLGASTETQYF.

This rearrangement joins TRBV5-1 to TRBJ1-1; D uncertain. Between the trimmed V and J ends, which lost 0 bases and 4 bases, there was a span of 13 bases. Germline V gene sequence: CDR1 SGHRS, CDR2 YFSETQ. There are 15 residues in the CDR3. The CDR3 region is CASSLDEGLGTEAFF. For the CDR3, the DNA is TGCGCCAGCAGCTTGGATGAGGGCCTGGGCACTGAAGCTTTCTTT.

The chain uses TRBV6-5 and TRBJ1-1; 8 bases fit TRBD1. The CDR3 length is 15 residues. CDR1 and CDR2 from the germline V gene are MNHEY and SVGAGI. The trim removed 6 bases at V and 4 bases at J, leaving 10 bases unmatched. The CDR3 DNA follows: TGTGCCAGCAGACCCCAGTTCAGGGGGCCCACTGAAGCTTTCTTT. As protein: CASRPQFRGPTEAFF.

The rearrangement links TRBV6-5 to TRBJ2-7, with a tentative D call TRBD2 (5 bases). The V and J ends lost 0 bases and 7 bases respectively, with 13 bases between them. Looked up from germline, CDR1 is MNHEY and CDR2 is SVGAGI. CDR3 length equals 14 residues. Written as DNA, the CDR3 is TGTGCCAGCAGTTACTCGGGGAGTCAACGGGAGCAGTACTTC. It yields the protein CASSYSGSQREQYF.

The CDR3 DNA reads TGTGCCAGCAGTACCACAGGGGGCAGGGGCTACACCTTC. Protein sequence: CASSTTGGRGYTF. The chain has TRBV6-1 and TRBJ1-2, with TRBD1 identical over 9 bases. The CDR3 contains 13 residues. V gave up 5 bases and J gave up 8 bases; unmatched junction bases: 6. The germline CDR1 and CDR2 sequences are MNHNS and SASEGT.

This clone was counted once. The rearrangement joins TRBV7-9 to TRBJ1-5; 9 bases are a match to TRBD1. The V and J ends lost 3 bases and 4 bases, in that order; junction bases with no gene match: 1. The CDR3 consists of 14 residues. CDR1 is SEHNR and CDR2 is FQNEAQ in the germline V gene (reference sequence). CDR3 in amino acids: CASSFGTGNQPQHF. CDR3 DNA: TGTGCCAGCAGCTTTGGGACAGGGAATCAGCCCCAGCATTTT.

The chain is built from TRBV6-5 and TRBJ1-2; 7 bases are shared with TRBD1. J lost 4 bases, V lost 0 bases, and 5 bases had no gene match. Germline CDR1 MNHEY, CDR2 SVGAGI. The CDR3 length is 15 residues. CDR3 DNA sequence: TGTGCCAGCAGTTACTCGAAGGGGGCGATCTATGGCTACACCTTC. This sequence encodes CASSYSKGAIYGYTF.

This clone is a singleton in its sample. The CDR3 sequence is CASSLGERSEQFF. In DNA form, the CDR3 reads TGCGCCAGCAGCTTGGGGGAGAGAAGCGAGCAGTTCTTC. J is TRBJ2-1 and V is TRBV5-1, with a possible D match to TRBD2 (5 bases). Germline values: CDR1 SGHRS, CDR2 YFSETQ. Trimming pared 0 bases from V and 10 bases from J, leaving 11 bases between. This CDR3 contains 13 residues.

The chain has TRBV28 and TRBJ1-1, with 9 bases that match TRBD1. CDR1 and CDR2 (germline): MDHEN, SYDVKM. With 8 bases clipped from V and 1 base from J, the junction kept 2 bases outside the gene matches. The CDR3 loop spans 13 amino acids. The CDR3 DNA follows: TGTGCCAGCGGGGGACAGGGGAACACTGAAGCTTTCTTT. Protein sequence: CASGGQGNTEAFF.

This rearrangement joins TRBV18 to TRBJ1-1, with D possibly matching TRBD1 (5 bases). The CDR3 length is 13 residues. V dropped 5 bases and J dropped 6 bases, with 13 bases sitting between them. CDR1 is KGHSH, CDR2 LQKENI, per germline. The CDR3 is CASSSGRSAEAFF. The CDR3 nucleotides read TGTGCCAGCTCATCAGGGCGATCGGCTGAAGCTTTCTTT.

This clone was recorded once. This rearrangement joins TRBV11-2 to TRBJ1-3, with D maybe TRBD1 (5 bases). Trimming stripped 1 base from V and 6 bases from J, with 10 bases between. The CDR3 length is 14 residues. Per the germline V gene, CDR1 is SGHAT and CDR2 is FQNNGV. The CDR3 bases are TGTGCCAGCAGCTTAGTCTCCAGGGAAAACACCATATATTTT. As protein: CASSLVSRENTIYF.

The genes are TRBV9 and TRBJ1-2; no firm D call. The CDR3 contains 13 residues. The V gene lost 3 bases and the J gene lost 8 bases, with 14 bases spanning the gap. CDR1 is SGDLS and CDR2 is YYNGEE in the germline V gene. This CDR3 is CASSEEDLEGYTF. Written as DNA, the CDR3 is TGTGCCAGCAGCGAAGAGGACCTGGAGGGCTACACCTTC.

The chain links TRBV5-1 to TRBJ2-1, with D uncertain. CDR1 and CDR2 (germline): SGHRS, YFSETQ. Trimming stripped 2 bases from V and 0 bases from J, with 6 bases between. This CDR3 is 14 amino acids long. The CDR3 reads CASSFQSSYNEQFF. The DNA of the CDR3 is TGCGCCAGCAGCTTCCAGAGCTCCTACAATGAGCAGTTCTTC.

The CDR3 region is CASSQDGVGANVLTF. The CDR3 DNA is TGCGCCAGCAGCCAAGATGGGGTCGGGGCCAACGTCCTGACTTTC. The chain combines TRBV4-1 with TRBJ2-6; D is undetermined. Per the germline V gene, CDR1 is MGHRA and CDR2 is YSYEKL. The ends were cut back, 0 bases at V and 4 bases at J, with 7 bases in the middle. This CDR3 region has 15 residues.

The V gene is TRBV4-1, the J gene TRBJ1-3, with 7 bases matching TRBD1. With 2 bases clipped from V and 4 bases from J, the junction kept 8 bases outside the gene matches. This CDR3 comprises 16 residues. Germline lookup yields CDR1 MGHRA and CDR2 YSYEKL. The CDR3 reads CASSQPGGAVGNTIYF. In DNA, the CDR3 is TGCGCCAGCAGCCAACCAGGGGGAGCGGTCGGAAACACCATATATTTT.

This chain connects TRBV4-2 to TRBJ2-5; 11 bases agree with TRBD2. The CDR3 length is 14 residues. In germline, CDR1 is LGHNA, CDR2 YNFKEQ. Trimming took 4 bases from V and 7 from J; bases not matched to a gene: 5. The CDR3 loop is CASSPELAGATQYF. The CDR3 DNA is TGTGCCAGCAGCCCAGAACTAGCGGGAGCGACCCAGTACTTC.

This clone was recorded only once. The CDR3 DNA sequence: TGTGCCAGCAGCGTAGTTCCGGGTTTGGGCACCGGGGAGCTGTTTTTT. This codes for CASSVVPGLGTGELFF. V is TRBV9 and J is TRBJ2-2; no definite D call. The germline CDR1 and CDR2 sequences are SGDLS and YYNGEE. The germline V and J ends were trimmed by 0 bases and 4 bases, with 13 bases remaining between them. The CDR3 loop spans 16 amino acids.

The chain uses TRBV4-1 and TRBJ2-1; no reliable D call. CDR3 length equals 15 residues. V was clipped by 1 base and J by 0 bases, with 7 bases between them. CDR1 and CDR2 (germline): MGHRA, YSYEKL. The CDR3 DNA reads TGCGCCAGCAGCCAAGGGGATAGCTCCTACAATGAGCAGTTCTTC. Translated: CASSQGDSSYNEQFF.

The V gene is TRBV10-1, the J gene TRBJ2-3, with D possibly being TRBD1 (5 bases). CDR1 is WNHNN, CDR2 SYGVQD, per germline (reference sequence). Trimming cost V 3 bases and J 4 bases, with 8 bases left between them. The CDR3 extends over 13 amino acids. The CDR3 reads CASSDGAADTQYF. The CDR3 nucleotides read TGCGCCAGCAGTGATGGGGCCGCAGATACGCAGTATTTT.

The chain uses TRBV2 and TRBJ2-7; 12 nucleotides line up with TRBD1. This CDR3 region has 15 residues. V lost 4 bases to trimming and J lost 4 bases; unmatched junction nucleotides: 5. In germline, CDR1 is SNHLY, CDR2 FYNNEI. CDR3 sequence: CASSVRDRGRYEQYF. The DNA of the CDR3 is TGTGCCAGCAGTGTCCGGGACAGGGGGCGATACGAGCAGTACTTC.

The chain links TRBV5-1 to TRBJ2-3, with 9 bases lining up with TRBD2. The length of the CDR3 is 16 residues. The germline gives CDR1 SGHRS, CDR2 YFSETQ. V dropped 7 bases and J dropped 4; count of bases not matched to a gene: 13. The CDR3 reads CASGLSVAGAADTQYF. The DNA of the CDR3 is TGCGCCAGCGGCCTCTCTGTAGCGGGAGCAGCAGATACGCAGTATTTT.

This clone was recorded a few times. The CDR3 here is CASSGRRSGNTIYF. The DNA for the CDR3 is TGTGCCAGTAGTGGAAGACGCTCTGGAAACACCATATATTTT. J is TRBJ1-3 and V is TRBV19; D remains unclear. Germline loops: CDR1 LNHDA, CDR2 SQIVND (reference sequence). This CDR3 contains 14 residues. The V gene lost 5 bases and the J gene lost 0 bases, with 8 bases spanning the gap.